Below are 17 T cell receptor beta chains sequenced from a single sample in a study of blood T cell repertoires in COVID-19. Assay used: immunoSEQ multiplex PCR; TCRdb lists only in-frame clones, some missing. Of roughly 210,000 clones listed, roughly 87% are singletons. Material: PBMCs or T cells enriched from blood (not recorded which). The receptors originated from a young man in a cohort exposed to, infected with or recovered from COVID-19 (not recorded which).

The chain carries TRBV9 and TRBJ2-7; 7 bases fit TRBD1. From germline, CDR1 is SGDLS and CDR2 YYNGEE. CDR3 length: 14 amino acids. The V segment lost 4 bases and the J segment 5 bases; nucleotides outside the gene matches: 9. The CDR3 DNA sequence: TGTGCCAGCAGCCACACAGGGGTTGTGGACGAGCAGTACTTC. Its translation is CASSHTGVVDEQYF.

This clone was picked up one time. J is TRBJ2-1 and V is TRBV24-1, with D perhaps matching TRBD1 (5 bases). The germline V gene has CDR1 KGHDR and CDR2 SFDVKD. The ends were cut back, 0 bases at V and 2 bases at J, with 10 bases in the middle. There are 16 residues in the CDR3. As DNA, the CDR3 is TGTGCCACCAGTGATTTGGGGCAGGGCACCTACAATGAGCAGTTCTTC. This gives the protein CATSDLGQGTYNEQFF.

This sequence joins TRBV11-2 and TRBJ1-1, with 7 nucleotides matching TRBD1. Germline V CDR1 and CDR2: SGHAT, FQNNGV. The CDR3 loop spans 18 amino acids. The trim removed 1 base at V and 3 bases at J, leaving 14 bases unmatched. The CDR3 coding sequence is TGTGCCAGCAGCTTAGGTGAGGGGGCTCATCCGTTGTACACTGAAGCTTTCTTT. It translates to CASSLGEGAHPLYTEAFF.

This clone appeared once. The DNA of the CDR3 is TGTGCCAGCAGCTTCAGGGGCGGAGAGACCCAGTACTTC. Translated: CASSFRGGETQYF. The chain joins TRBV5-4 to TRBJ2-5; D is possibly TRBD1 (6 bases). The CDR3 runs to 13 residues. V lost 2 bases and J 4 bases, leaving 9 bases between the germline ends. Looked up from germline, CDR1 is SGHNT and CDR2 is YYREEE (reference sequence). The variable domain in full, with the rest retrieved from reference TRBV5-4 and TRBJ2-5, is ETGVTQSPTHLIKTRGQQVTLRCSSQSGHNTVSWYQQALGQGPQFIFQYYREEENGRGNFPPRFSGLQFPNYSSELNVNALELDDSALYLCASSFRGGETQYFGPGTRLLVL.

This chain uses TRBV25-1 with TRBJ1-1; no definite D call. Germline-derived CDR1 and CDR2 are MGHDK and SYGVNS. The CDR3 spans 12 residues. Trimming left V 3 bases short and J 3 bases short, with 5 bases between. The CDR3 loop is CASSDLYTEAFF. The CDR3 DNA reads as TGTGCCAGCAGTGATCTGTACACTGAAGCTTTCTTT.

This clone came up once. The gene calls are TRBV7-2 and TRBJ2-3; TRBD2 matches at 9 bases. The CDR3 spans 17 residues. Germline loops: CDR1 SGHTA, CDR2 FQGNSA. V shed 5 bases, J shed 4 bases, and the junction held 13 bases outside the gene matches. CDR3 loop: CASSTSGTSNFPDTQYF. The CDR3 DNA reads as TGTGCCAGCAGCACCTCCGGGACTAGCAATTTCCCAGATACGCAGTATTTT. The whole variable domain, filled in from reference TRBV7-2 and TRBJ2-3, reads GAGVSQSPSNKVTEKGKDVELRCDPISGHTALYWYRQSLGQGLEFLIYFQGNSAPDKSGLPSDRFSAERTGGSVSTLTIQRTQQEDSAVYLCASSTSGTSNFPDTQYFGPGTRLTVL.

This chain connects TRBV11-2 to TRBJ1-1, with TRBD1 matching 7 bases. Per the germline V gene, CDR1 is SGHAT and CDR2 is FQNNGV. The V gene end was trimmed by 1 base and the J gene end by 1 base; junction bases not matched to a gene: 3. CDR3 length: 15 residues. The CDR3 loop reads CASSLVTGSNTEAFF. For the CDR3, the DNA is TGTGCCAGCAGCTTAGTGACAGGGTCGAACACTGAAGCTTTCTTT.

This clone was seen more than once but under ten times. The chain couples TRBV2 to TRBJ2-2; TRBD1 matches at 10 bases. After removal of 9 bases from V and 5 bases from J, the junction contained 9 bases not matched to a gene. The CDR3 is 15 amino acids. Per the germline V gene, CDR1 is SNHLY and CDR2 is FYNNEI. The CDR3, as DNA: TGTGCCAGTTCATCCGACAGGGGGCGAACCGGGGAGCTGTTTTTT. This encodes CASSSDRGRTGELFF.

The V gene is TRBV5-1, the J gene TRBJ1-1, with a tentative D call TRBD1 (5 bases). The CDR3 loop spans 15 amino acids. V was trimmed by 0 bases and J by 5 bases, leaving 14 bases between them. Germline CDR1 SGHRS, CDR2 YFSETQ. CDR3 coding DNA: TGCGCCAGCAGCTTGGTCCCCTCCGGGGGTACTGAAGCTTTCTTT. Translated, it gives CASSLVPSGGTEAFF. The complete variable domain, with remaining parts taken from reference TRBV5-1 and TRBJ1-1, reads KAGVTQTPRYLIKTRGQQVTLSCSPISGHRSVSWYQQTPGQGLQFLFEYFSETQRNKGNFPGRFSGRQFSNSRSEMNVSTLELGDSALYLCASSLVPSGGTEAFFGQGTRLTVV.

This chain uses TRBV7-3 with TRBJ2-3; 7 bases agree with TRBD1. Germline CDR1 SGHTA, CDR2 FQGTGA. J lost 3 bases, V lost 5 bases, and 5 bases had no gene match. The CDR3 covers 14 residues. CDR3 in DNA: TGTGCCAGCAGCATCTCGACAGGGACAGATACGCAGTATTTT. Amino acid sequence: CASSISTGTDTQYF.

V usage is TRBV25-1 and J usage is TRBJ2-5; weak D call: TRBD1 (6 bases). V was trimmed by 2 bases and J by 2 bases, leaving 12 bases between them. The CDR3 spans 15 residues. From germline, CDR1 is MGHDK and CDR2 SYGVNS. The CDR3 loop is CASSEIRDIQETQYF. The CDR3 DNA sequence: TGTGCCAGCAGTGAAATCCGGGACATACAAGAGACCCAGTACTTC.

This clone was detected only a few times. The chain employs TRBV2 and TRBJ2-7; 8 bases line up with TRBD1. CDR3 length equals 12 residues. V dropped 5 bases and J dropped 7; count of bases not matched to a gene: 4. Germline-derived CDR1 and CDR2 are SNHLY and FYNNEI. This chain's CDR3 is CASSRTGWEQYF. CDR3 DNA sequence: TGTGCCAGCAGTCGGACAGGGTGGGAGCAGTACTTC.

This sequence joins TRBV7-2 and TRBJ1-1; the match to TRBD1 covers 10 bases. Germline trimming cut 4 bases from V and 5 bases from J; bases unmatched to any gene: 1. CDR1 and CDR2 from the germline V gene are SGHTA and FQGNSA. The CDR3 has 13 amino acids. CDR3 region: CASSSDRGTEAFF. The CDR3 DNA reads TGTGCCAGCAGCTCGGACAGGGGGACTGAAGCTTTCTTT.

The rearrangement links TRBV28 to TRBJ1-2, with unresolved D. The CDR3 is made up of 12 amino acids. V lost 2 bases and J lost 3, with 4 bases in between. Germline CDR1 is MDHEN and CDR2 is SYDVKM. DNA of the CDR3: TGTGCCAGCAGTTTAGACTACTATGGCTACACCTTC. Translated: CASSLDYYGYTF.

The chain links TRBV6-2 or TRBV6-3 to TRBJ2-3, with 7 nucleotides matching TRBD2. Germline CDR1 is MNHEY and CDR2 is SVGEGT. This CDR3 contains 16 residues. V dropped 6 bases and J dropped 6; count of bases not matched to a gene: 15. The CDR3 loop reads CASSQLLSGLGDTQYF. DNA of the CDR3: TGTGCCAGCAGCCAGCTCCTTAGCGGGCTGGGGGATACGCAGTATTTT.

This clone was seen a handful of times. The rearrangement joins TRBV5-1 to TRBJ2-2, with TRBD1 identical over 8 bases. The CDR3 length is 16 residues. V trimming: 6 bases; J trimming: 4 bases; junction bases outside the gene matches: 11. Germline CDR1 is SGHRS and CDR2 is YFSETQ. CDR3 residues: CASTFLQGAGTGELFF. CDR3 in DNA: TGCGCCAGCACCTTCCTTCAGGGGGCGGGCACCGGGGAGCTGTTTTTT. The full variable domain, with the rest looked up from reference TRBV5-1 and TRBJ2-2, is KAGVTQTPRYLIKTRGQQVTLSCSPISGHRSVSWYQQTPGQGLQFLFEYFSETQRNKGNFPGRFSGRQFSNSRSEMNVSTLELGDSALYLCASTFLQGAGTGELFFGEGSRLTVL.

The chain links TRBV18 to TRBJ1-4, with D tentatively TRBD1 (6 bases). V was pared by 5 bases and J by 3 bases, with 13 bases between. CDR1 and CDR2 (germline): KGHSH, LQKENI. CDR3 size: 15 residues. The CDR3 nucleotides are TGTGCCAGCTCATTGAACTCAGGGGCTAATGAAAAACTGTTTTTT. Translating it yields CASSLNSGANEKLFF.